The 17 T cell receptor beta chains reported below all come from one sample, sequenced in a study of radiotherapy plus CTLA-4 blockade in lung cancer. Assay used: immunoSEQ multiplex PCR; TCRdb lists only in-frame clones, some missing. The repertoire holds tens of thousands of clones, with around three quarters as singletons. The sequences come from peripheral blood, collected from a patient treated with radiotherapy plus ipilimumab. The receptor source for this set is a human donor with non-small cell lung cancer whose response to radiotherapy plus ipilimumab could not be evaluated.

The genes are TRBV18 and TRBJ1-2, with TRBD1 matching 8 bases. The CDR3 consists of 15 residues. Germline V lookup: CDR1 KGHSH, CDR2 LQKENI. V gave up 3 bases and J gave up 2 bases; unmatched junction bases: 5. The CDR3 reads CASSPNRGTNYGYTF. The CDR3 DNA reads as TGTGCCAGCTCACCCAACAGGGGGACCAACTATGGCTACACCTTC.

The chain carries TRBV27 and TRBJ1-1; no clear D. The V gene's germline CDR1 is MNHEY and CDR2 SMNVEV (reference sequence). This CDR3 spans 14 amino acids. V was cut by 4 bases and J by 1 base, with 10 bases left in between. CDR3 region: CASSSPPGNTEAFF. The CDR3, as DNA: TGTGCCAGCAGTTCACCACCGGGGAACACTGAAGCTTTCTTT.

This clone was seen only a few times. The chain carries TRBV28 and TRBJ1-1; no firm D call. Trimming pared 6 bases from V and 10 bases from J, leaving 15 bases between. Germline CDR1 reads MDHEN; CDR2 reads SYDVKM. The CDR3 consists of 12 residues. The CDR3 coding sequence is TGTGCCAGCAGCCTACTAAGTGGTCGAGCTTTCTTT. Its protein is CASSLLSGRAFF.

This rearrangement joins TRBV9 to TRBJ2-1; 13 nucleotides agree with TRBD2. The CDR3 extends over 16 amino acids. Per the germline V gene, CDR1 is SGDLS and CDR2 is YYNGEE. J lost 9 bases, V lost 0 bases, and 6 bases had no gene match. The CDR3 region is CASSVGTSGSISEQFF. The CDR3 region has the DNA TGTGCCAGCAGCGTAGGGACTAGCGGGAGTATTAGTGAGCAGTTCTTC.

The gene calls are TRBV6-1 and TRBJ2-6; maybe TRBD2 (7 bases). Trimming stripped 6 bases from V and 2 bases from J, with 11 bases between. The germline V gene encodes CDR1 MNHNS and CDR2 SASEGT. The CDR3 consists of 15 residues. DNA of the CDR3: TGTGCCAGCAGGGGGGAGGGGGCTGGGGCCAACGTCCTGACTTTC. Translation gives CASRGEGAGANVLTF.

This clone was recorded a few times. J is TRBJ2-5 and V is TRBV2; a weak D match, TRBD2 (7 bases). The germline CDR1 and CDR2 sequences are SNHLY and FYNNEI. V lost 2 bases to trimming and J lost 4 bases, with 14 bases between them. This CDR3 comprises 15 residues. The CDR3 region is CASSESSRGRETQYF. The DNA for the CDR3 is TGTGCCAGCAGTGAAAGTTCGCGGGGGCGAGAGACCCAGTACTTC.

The chain employs TRBV6-8 and TRBJ2-7; 7 bases are shared with TRBD1. The CDR3 loop spans 13 amino acids. CDR1 is MNHGY and CDR2 is SAAAGT in the germline V gene. With V trimmed by 4 bases and J by 3 bases, 3 bases remained unmatched. CDR3 loop: CASSWDRGYEQYF. CDR3 bases: TGTGCCAGCAGTTGGGACAGAGGCTACGAGCAGTACTTC.

The rearrangement links TRBV18 to TRBJ1-1, with 9 bases fitting TRBD1. This CDR3 is built from 14 residues. The germline CDR1 and CDR2 sequences are KGHSH and LQKENI. The V segment lost 6 bases and the J segment 6 bases; nucleotides outside the gene matches: 8. The CDR3: CASSPGTGKAEAFF. The CDR3 nucleotides read TGTGCCAGCTCCCCGGGGACAGGGAAAGCTGAAGCTTTCTTT.

The chain joins TRBV5-1 to TRBJ2-2; D might be TRBD1 (6 bases). The CDR3 extends over 13 amino acids. Per the germline V gene, CDR1 is SGHRS and CDR2 is YFSETQ. V lost 4 bases and J 8 bases, leaving 12 bases between the germline ends. This CDR3 is CASSGTSTGELFF. The CDR3 DNA reads TGCGCCAGCAGCGGGACATCCACGGGGGAGCTGTTTTTT.

The chain combines TRBV7-3 with TRBJ2-3; TRBD2 matches at 8 bases. The V segment lost 5 bases and the J segment 3 bases; nucleotides outside the gene matches: 19. Germline V gene data show CDR1 as SGHTA and CDR2 as FQGTGA. This CDR3 has 19 amino acids. The CDR3 region is CASSPRAGRASGRTDTQYF. In DNA, the CDR3 is TGTGCCAGCAGCCCACGTGCCGGGAGGGCCAGTGGTAGGACAGATACGCAGTATTTT. The entire variable domain, with the rest obtained from reference TRBV7-3 and TRBJ2-3, is as follows: GAGVSQTPSNKVTEKGKYVELRCDPISGHTALYWYRQSLGQGPEFLIYFQGTGAADDSGLPNDRFFAVRPEGSVSTLKIQRTERGDSAVYLCASSPRAGRASGRTDTQYFGPGTRLTVL.

The chain couples TRBV6-6 to TRBJ1-2, with D possibly TRBD1 on 5 matching bases. Germline values: CDR1 MNHNY, CDR2 SVGAGI (reference sequence). Trimming took off 6 bases at V and 0 bases at J, with 8 bases between the two ends. This CDR3 comprises 13 residues. CDR3 residues: CASRDSSNYGYTF. The DNA of the CDR3 is TGTGCCAGCAGAGACAGCTCTAACTATGGCTACACCTTC.

The V gene is TRBV10-3, the J gene TRBJ1-2, with D unresolved. This CDR3 is built from 14 residues. Germline loops: CDR1 ENHRY, CDR2 SYGVKD. V gave up 9 bases and J gave up 2 bases, with 16 bases separating them. CDR3 sequence: CAIRPARENYGYTF. CDR3 nucleotides: TGTGCCATAAGGCCTGCGAGGGAAAACTATGGCTACACCTTC.

The chain combines TRBV6-6 with TRBJ1-1, with D perhaps TRBD1 (6 bases). This CDR3 is 14 amino acids long. The V and J ends lost 8 bases and 2 bases respectively, with 15 bases between them. Germline V gene sequence: CDR1 MNHNY, CDR2 SVGAGI (reference sequence). In nucleotides, the CDR3 is TGTGCCAGCTACAGGGACACGGACAACACTGAAGCTTTCTTT. The encoded protein is CASYRDTDNTEAFF.

The chain uses TRBV5-1 and TRBJ2-2, with no clear D. V lost 4 bases, J lost 7 bases, and 11 bases lay in between. There are 13 residues in the CDR3. The germline gives CDR1 SGHRS, CDR2 YFSETQ. The CDR3 coding sequence is TGCGCCAGCAGCCGCGCGGAGAGCGGGGAGCTGTTTTTT. Encoded protein: CASSRAESGELFF.

This chain uses TRBV6-4 with TRBJ1-5; D gene ambiguous. Deletions cut 2 bases from V and 6 bases from J, with 29 bases between. This CDR3 is 20 amino acids long. Germline-derived CDR1 and CDR2 are MRHNA and SNTAGT. The CDR3 DNA reads TGTGCCAGCAGTGACGGACTGTGTGGAAGGGCAACCTACTCCCCTCAGCCCCAGCATTTT. It codes for CASSDGLCGRATYSPQPQHF.

V and J are TRBV6-1 and TRBJ1-3; D call uncertain. Germline CDR1 reads MNHNS; CDR2 reads SASEGT. The CDR3 totals 15 residues. V lost 2 bases and J 0 bases, leaving 8 bases between the germline ends. The CDR3 sequence: CASSESPFSGNTIYF. In DNA form, the CDR3 reads TGTGCCAGCAGTGAAAGCCCCTTCTCTGGAAACACCATATATTTT.

The chain combines TRBV29-1 with TRBJ2-3; 7 nucleotides agree with TRBD1. The germline CDR1 and CDR2 sequences are SQVTM and ANQGSEA. V shed 0 bases, J shed 1 base, and the junction held 4 bases outside the gene matches. The CDR3 totals 15 residues. The chain's CDR3 is CSVEDPQGGTDTQYF. The CDR3 nucleotides are TGCAGCGTTGAAGATCCGCAGGGGGGCACAGATACGCAGTATTTT.